This TCR beta chain is drawn from a study of shared clonotypes between healthy human individuals. General study points: A limitation of the genetic and exposure-history diversity represented arose from few donors. Memory subsets generally showed lower estimated richness than naive subsets. About 5% was the fraction of naive CD4 clonotypes found shared across several donors.

Deep was the level used in running the assay. TCRdb's copy holds only in-frame clones and misses some; the assay was immunoSEQ multiplex PCR. The sample includes approximately 590,000 clones, around 95% seen only once; the top ten take 0.095% to 0.12%. Germline V lookup: CDR1 SQVTM, CDR2 ANQGSEA. There are 14 residues in the CDR3. Unmatched junction bases numbered 8, after V lost 6 bases and J lost 4 bases. As regards this clone: Antigen specificity is unknown.

CD8 cells regarded as naive lacked CD45RO, were positively chosen for CCR7, and omitted terminally differentiated effector memory CD45RA+ cells. Specimen: naive CD8+ T cells sorted from blood. This clonotype originated in a woman younger than 45 in good health. The chain carries TRBV29-1 and TRBJ2-2, with TRBD1 matching over 7 bases. The CDR3: CSVTGTVTTGELFF. CDR3 coding DNA: TGCAGCGTCACCGGGACAGTTACCACCGGGGAGCTGTTTTTT.